This record looks at one TCR beta chain sequence and its context. As yet, its antigen is unknown. The sample originates from a study of T cells after yellow fever vaccination. Study-wide points: Overlap between CD4 and CD8 compartments was detected for a small share of clonotypes. Peak timing came faster in the weaker secondary response, day 5 versus 15.

Trimming took 5 bases from V and 9 from J, leaving 10 bases between them. The CDR3 runs to 12 residues. Germline CDR1 is KGHDR and CDR2 is SFDVKD. UMIs were added to TCR cDNA along with a universal primer site when it was made by 5'RACE template switching. One entry per CDR3 protein results from TCRdb running MiXCR on the 5' RACE reads. In the table there are a few hundred thousand distinct CDR3 sequences, 3.5% to 4.5% of which are singletons. V and J are TRBV24-1 and TRBJ2-1, with a weak D call TRBD2 (5 bases). The TCR originated in a man aged 18 to 30 who received the YFV17D yellow fever vaccine. The sample here was PBMCs, taken 5 days after the yellow fever booster vaccination. DNA for the CDR3: TGTGCCACCAGTGTGGGCGGACTTGAGCAGTTCTTC. Amino acid sequence: CATSVGGLEQFF.